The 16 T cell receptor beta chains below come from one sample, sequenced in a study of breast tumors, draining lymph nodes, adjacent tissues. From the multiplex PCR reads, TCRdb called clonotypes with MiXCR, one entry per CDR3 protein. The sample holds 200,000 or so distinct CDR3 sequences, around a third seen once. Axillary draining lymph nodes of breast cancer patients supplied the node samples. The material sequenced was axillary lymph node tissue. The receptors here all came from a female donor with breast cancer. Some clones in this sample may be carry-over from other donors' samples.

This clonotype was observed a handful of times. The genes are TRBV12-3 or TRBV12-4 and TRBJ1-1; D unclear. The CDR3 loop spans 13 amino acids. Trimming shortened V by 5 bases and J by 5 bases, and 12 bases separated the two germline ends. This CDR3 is CASSNRGTTEAFF. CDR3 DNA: TGTGCCAGCAGTAACCGGGGTACAACTGAAGCTTTCTTT.

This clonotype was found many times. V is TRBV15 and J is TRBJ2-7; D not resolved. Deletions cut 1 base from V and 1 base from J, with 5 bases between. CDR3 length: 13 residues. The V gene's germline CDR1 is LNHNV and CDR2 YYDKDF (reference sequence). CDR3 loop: CATSRGRSYEQYF. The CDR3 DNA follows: TGTGCCACCAGCAGAGGTCGATCCTACGAGCAGTACTTC.

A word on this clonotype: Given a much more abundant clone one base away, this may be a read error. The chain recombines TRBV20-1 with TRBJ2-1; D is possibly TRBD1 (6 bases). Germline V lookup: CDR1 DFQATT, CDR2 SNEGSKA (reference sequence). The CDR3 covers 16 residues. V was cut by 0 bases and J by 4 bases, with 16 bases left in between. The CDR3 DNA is TGCAGTGCTAGAGATCTGGGGGCAGGGGCGTACAATGAGCAGTTCTTC. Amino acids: CSARDLGAGAYNEQFF.

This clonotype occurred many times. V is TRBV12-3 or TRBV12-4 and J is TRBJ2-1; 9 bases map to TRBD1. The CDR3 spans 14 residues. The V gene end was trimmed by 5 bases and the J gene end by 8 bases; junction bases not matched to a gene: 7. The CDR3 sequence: CASSPWTGEDEQFF. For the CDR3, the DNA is TGTGCCAGCAGTCCGTGGACAGGGGAGGATGAGCAGTTCTTC.

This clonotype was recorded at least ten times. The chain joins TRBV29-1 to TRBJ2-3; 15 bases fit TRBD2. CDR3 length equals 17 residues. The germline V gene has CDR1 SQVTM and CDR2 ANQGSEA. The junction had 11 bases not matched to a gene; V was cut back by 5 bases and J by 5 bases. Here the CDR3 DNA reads TGCAGCGTTTCCAGGACTAGCGGGGGGGGGCCAGAAGATACGCAGTATTTT. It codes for CSVSRTSGGGPEDTQYF.

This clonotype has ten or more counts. CDR3: CASSPTSTQETQYF. The DNA of the CDR3 is TGTGCCAGCTCACCAACATCCACCCAAGAGACCCAGTACTTC. V and J are TRBV18 and TRBJ2-5, with D hard to call. Germline CDR1 reads KGHSH; CDR2 reads LQKENI. This CDR3 region has 14 residues. Trimming removed 2 bases from V and 1 base from J, with 8 bases in between.

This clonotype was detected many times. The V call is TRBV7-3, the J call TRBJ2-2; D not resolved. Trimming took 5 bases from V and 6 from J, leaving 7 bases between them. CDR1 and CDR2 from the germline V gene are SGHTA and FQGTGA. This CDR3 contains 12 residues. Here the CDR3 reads CASSRSAGELFF. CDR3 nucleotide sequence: TGTGCCAGCAGCAGGAGCGCCGGGGAGCTGTTTTTT.

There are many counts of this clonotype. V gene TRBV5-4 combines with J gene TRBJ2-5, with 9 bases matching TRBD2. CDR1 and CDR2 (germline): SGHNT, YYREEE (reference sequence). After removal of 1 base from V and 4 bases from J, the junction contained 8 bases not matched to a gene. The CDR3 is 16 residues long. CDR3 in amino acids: CASSLQLAGQLETQYF. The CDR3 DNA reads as TGTGCCAGCAGCTTGCAACTAGCGGGCCAACTAGAGACCCAGTACTTC.

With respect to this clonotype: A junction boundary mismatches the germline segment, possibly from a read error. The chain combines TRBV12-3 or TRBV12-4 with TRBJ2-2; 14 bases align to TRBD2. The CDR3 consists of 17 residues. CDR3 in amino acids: CASSPGLAGAHTGGLFF. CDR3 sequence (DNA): TGTGCCAGCAGTCCGGGACTAGCGGGAGCCCACACCGGGGGGCTGTTTTTT.

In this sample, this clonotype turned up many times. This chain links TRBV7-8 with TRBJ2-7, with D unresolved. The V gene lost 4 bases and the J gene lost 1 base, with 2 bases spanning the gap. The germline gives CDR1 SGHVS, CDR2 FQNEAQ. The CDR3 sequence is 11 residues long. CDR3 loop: CASSWSYEQYF. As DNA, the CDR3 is TGTGCCAGCAGCTGGTCCTACGAGCAGTACTTC. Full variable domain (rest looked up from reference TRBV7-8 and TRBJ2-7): GAGVSQSPRYKVAKRGQDVALRCDPISGHVSLFWYQQALGQGPEFLTYFQNEAQLDKSGLPSDRFFAERPEGSVSTLKIQRTQQEDSAVYLCASSWSYEQYFGPGTRLTVT.

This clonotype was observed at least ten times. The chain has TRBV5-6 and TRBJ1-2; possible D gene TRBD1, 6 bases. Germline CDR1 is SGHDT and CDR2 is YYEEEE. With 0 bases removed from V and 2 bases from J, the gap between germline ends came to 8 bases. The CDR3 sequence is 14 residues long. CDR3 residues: CASSLGQVNYGYTF. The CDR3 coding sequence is TGTGCCAGCAGCTTGGGACAGGTCAACTATGGCTACACCTTC.

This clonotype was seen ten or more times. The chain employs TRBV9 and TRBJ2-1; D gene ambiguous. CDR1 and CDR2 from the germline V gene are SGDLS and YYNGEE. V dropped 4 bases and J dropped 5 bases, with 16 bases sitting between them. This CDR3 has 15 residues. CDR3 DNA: TGTGCCAGCAGCTCAGAAGGGTACACCCACAATGAGCAGTTCTTC. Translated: CASSSEGYTHNEQFF.

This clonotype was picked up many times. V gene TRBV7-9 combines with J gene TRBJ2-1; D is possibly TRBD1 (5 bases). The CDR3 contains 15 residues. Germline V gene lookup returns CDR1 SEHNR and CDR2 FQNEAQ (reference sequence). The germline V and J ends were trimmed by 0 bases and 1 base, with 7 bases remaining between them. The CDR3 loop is CASSLATGSYNEQFF. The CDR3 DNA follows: TGTGCCAGCAGCTTAGCCACAGGTTCCTACAATGAGCAGTTCTTC.

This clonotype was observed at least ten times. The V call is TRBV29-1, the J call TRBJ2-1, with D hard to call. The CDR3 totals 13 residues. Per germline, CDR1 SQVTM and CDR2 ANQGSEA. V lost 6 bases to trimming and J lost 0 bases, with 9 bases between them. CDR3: CSVTMSSYNEQFF. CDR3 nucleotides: TGCAGCGTAACAATGAGCTCCTACAATGAGCAGTTCTTC.

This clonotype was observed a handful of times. The DNA for the CDR3 is TGCAGTGCTAGGAGGGATAACACTGAAGCTTTCTTT. Amino acid sequence: CSARRDNTEAFF. The chain combines TRBV20-1 with TRBJ1-1; D is unresolved. The V end was cut by 3 bases, the J end by 2 bases, with 7 bases between. The V gene's germline CDR1 is DFQATT and CDR2 SNEGSKA (reference sequence). CDR3 length: 12 residues.

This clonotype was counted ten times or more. CDR3 loop: CASSFALSSYNEQFF. CDR3 DNA sequence: TGTGCCAGCAGCTTCGCTTTGAGCTCCTACAATGAGCAGTTCTTC. This rearrangement joins TRBV5-5 to TRBJ2-1; D remains ambiguous. In germline, CDR1 is SGHKS, CDR2 YYEKEE (reference sequence). Trimming removed 2 bases from V and 0 bases from J, with 9 bases in between. The CDR3 sequence is 15 residues long.